This entry describes one T cell receptor beta chain. Its specificity is unknown. The study ran its PCR with 60 Vbeta and 13 Jbeta primers. Only in-frame clones appear in the TCRdb table, and some are missing; sequencing was by immunoSEQ multiplex PCR. The sample holds approximately 190,000 clones; about 13% are singletons and the top ten take about 7.8%. The sample is drawn from a study of cytomegalovirus exposure and HLA in healthy donors. Study-wide points: HLA-A and HLA-B allele assignments for most subjects were reportedly predicted accurately using TCR beta sequences.

This TCR came from a man aged 50-60 years in good health and CMV-seropositive. The sample comprised PBMCs.

The CDR3 coding sequence is TGCGCCAGCAGCCAGCGCGGGGGGGGCAATCAGCCCCAGCATTTT. The encoded protein is CASSQRGGGNQPQHF. This rearrangement joins TRBV4-3 to TRBJ1-5; possible D gene TRBD1, 5 bases. Germline V gives CDR1 LGHNA, CDR2 YSLEER. V was pared by 3 bases and J by 2 bases, with 11 bases between. CDR3 length equals 15 residues.